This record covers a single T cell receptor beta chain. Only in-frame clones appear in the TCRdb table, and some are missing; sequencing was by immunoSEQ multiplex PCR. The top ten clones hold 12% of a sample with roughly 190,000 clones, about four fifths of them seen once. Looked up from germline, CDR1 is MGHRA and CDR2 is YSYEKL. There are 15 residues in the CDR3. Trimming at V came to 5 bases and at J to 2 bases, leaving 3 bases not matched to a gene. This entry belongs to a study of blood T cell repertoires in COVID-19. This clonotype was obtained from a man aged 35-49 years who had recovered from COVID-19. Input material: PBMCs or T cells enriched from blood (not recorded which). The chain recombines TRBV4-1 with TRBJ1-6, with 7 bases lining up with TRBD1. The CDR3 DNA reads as TGCGCCAGCAGCAAAGGGACAGCCTATAATTCACCCCTCCACTTT. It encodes CASSKGTAYNSPLHF.